This T cell receptor (beta chain) was found in a study of T cell responses to AZD1222 COVID-19 vaccine. Produced via immunoSEQ multiplex PCR; TCRdb's table is partial and in-frame only. Of roughly 180,000 clones in the sample, roughly 94% were seen once. J gave up 0 bases and V 5 bases, and 8 bases lay outside the gene matches. Germline-derived CDR1 and CDR2 are SQVTM and ANQGSEA. The length of the CDR3 is 16 residues. The chain couples TRBV29-1 to TRBJ2-1; 9 bases line up with TRBD2. The source of this sequence is an adult in good health. The sample in question was peripheral blood, obtained on day 0 of AZD1222 vaccination. The CDR3 DNA sequence: TGCAGCGTTCTGACTAGCGGCGATTTCTCCTACAATGAGCAGTTCTTC. Translating gives CSVLTSGDFSYNEQFF.